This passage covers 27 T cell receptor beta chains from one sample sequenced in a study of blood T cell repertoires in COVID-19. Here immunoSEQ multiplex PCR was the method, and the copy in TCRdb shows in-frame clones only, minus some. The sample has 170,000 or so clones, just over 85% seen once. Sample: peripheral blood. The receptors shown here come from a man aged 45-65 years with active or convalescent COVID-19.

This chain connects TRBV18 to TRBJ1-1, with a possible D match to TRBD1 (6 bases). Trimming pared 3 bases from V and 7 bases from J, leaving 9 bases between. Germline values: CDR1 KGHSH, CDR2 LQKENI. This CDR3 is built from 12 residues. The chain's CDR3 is CASSPDSGEAFF. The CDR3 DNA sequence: TGTGCCAGCTCACCGGACAGTGGTGAAGCTTTCTTT.

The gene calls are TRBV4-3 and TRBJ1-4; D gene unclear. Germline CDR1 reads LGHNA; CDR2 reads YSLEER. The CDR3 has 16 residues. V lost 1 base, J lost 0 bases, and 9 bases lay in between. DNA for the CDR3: TGCGCCAGCAGCCAAGGAAGCCCTGCAACTAATGAAAAACTGTTTTTT. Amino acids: CASSQGSPATNEKLFF.

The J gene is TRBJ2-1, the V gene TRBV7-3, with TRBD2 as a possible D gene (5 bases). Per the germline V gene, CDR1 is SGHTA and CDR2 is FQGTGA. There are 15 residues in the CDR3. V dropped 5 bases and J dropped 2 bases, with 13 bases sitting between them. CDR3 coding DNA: TGTGCCAGCAGCGCGAAACTAGGGACCTACAATGAGCAGTTCTTC. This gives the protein CASSAKLGTYNEQFF.

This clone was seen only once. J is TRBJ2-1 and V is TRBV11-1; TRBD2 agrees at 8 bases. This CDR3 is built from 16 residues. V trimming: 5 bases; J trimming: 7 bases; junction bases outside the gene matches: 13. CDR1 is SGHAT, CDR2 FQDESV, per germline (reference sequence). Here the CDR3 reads CASSHRREGEANEQFF. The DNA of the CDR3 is TGTGCCAGCAGCCACCGTCGGGAGGGAGAAGCGAATGAGCAGTTCTTC.

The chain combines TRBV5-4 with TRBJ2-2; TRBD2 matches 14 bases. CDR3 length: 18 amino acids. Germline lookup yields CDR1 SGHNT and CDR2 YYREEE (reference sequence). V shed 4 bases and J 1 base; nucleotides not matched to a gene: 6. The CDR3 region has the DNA TGTGCCAGCAGCAACCCGACTAGCGGGAGGGGGAACACCGGGGAGCTGTTTTTT. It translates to CASSNPTSGRGNTGELFF.

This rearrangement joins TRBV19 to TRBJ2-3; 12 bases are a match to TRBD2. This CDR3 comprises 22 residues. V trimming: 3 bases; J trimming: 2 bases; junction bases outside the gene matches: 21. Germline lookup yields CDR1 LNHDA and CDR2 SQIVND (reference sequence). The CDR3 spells CASSIESPSGGGHFTNTDTQYF. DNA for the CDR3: TGTGCCAGTAGTATTGAGTCCCCTAGCGGGGGGGGTCATTTTACTAACACAGATACGCAGTATTTT.

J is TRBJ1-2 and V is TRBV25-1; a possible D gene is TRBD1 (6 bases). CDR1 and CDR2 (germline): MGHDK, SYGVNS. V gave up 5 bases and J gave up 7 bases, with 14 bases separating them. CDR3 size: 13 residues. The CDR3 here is CASSKLDSPGYTF. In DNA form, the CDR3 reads TGTGCCAGCAGTAAACTGGACAGTCCTGGCTACACCTTC.

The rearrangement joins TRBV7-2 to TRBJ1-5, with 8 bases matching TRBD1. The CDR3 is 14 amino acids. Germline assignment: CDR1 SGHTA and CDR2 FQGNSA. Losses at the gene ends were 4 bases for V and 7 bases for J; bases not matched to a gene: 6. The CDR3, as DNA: TGTGCCAGCAGCTCCGGACAGGGCGGGCAGCCCCAGCATTTT. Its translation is CASSSGQGGQPQHF.

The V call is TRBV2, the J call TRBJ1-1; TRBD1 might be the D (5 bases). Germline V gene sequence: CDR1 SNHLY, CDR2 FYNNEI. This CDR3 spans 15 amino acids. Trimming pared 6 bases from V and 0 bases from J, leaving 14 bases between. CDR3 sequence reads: CASSSSTAMNTEAFF. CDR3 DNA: TGTGCCAGCAGCTCCTCGACAGCGATGAACACTGAAGCTTTCTTT.

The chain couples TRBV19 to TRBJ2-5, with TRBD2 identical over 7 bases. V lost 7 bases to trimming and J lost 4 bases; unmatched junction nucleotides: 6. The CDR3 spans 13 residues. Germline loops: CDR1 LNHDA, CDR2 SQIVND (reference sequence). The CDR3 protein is CASKLASGETQYF. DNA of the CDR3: TGTGCCAGTAAGCTGGCTAGCGGAGAGACCCAGTACTTC.

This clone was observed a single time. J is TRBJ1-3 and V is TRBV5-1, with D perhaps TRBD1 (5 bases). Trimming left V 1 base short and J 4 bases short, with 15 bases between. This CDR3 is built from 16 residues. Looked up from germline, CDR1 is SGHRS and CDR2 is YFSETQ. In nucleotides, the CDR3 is TGCGCCAGCAGCTTGCAGTCAGGGCCTGGAGGAAACACCATATATTTT. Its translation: CASSLQSGPGGNTIYF.

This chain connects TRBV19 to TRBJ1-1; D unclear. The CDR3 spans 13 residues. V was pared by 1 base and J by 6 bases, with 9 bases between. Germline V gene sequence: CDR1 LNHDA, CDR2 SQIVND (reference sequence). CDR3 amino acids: CASSIGRIAEAFF. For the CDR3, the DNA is TGTGCCAGTAGTATAGGGCGGATAGCTGAAGCTTTCTTT.

The DNA of the CDR3 is TGTGCCAGCAGCGTAGACAGCCTCCAAGAGACCCAGTACTTC. Translation: CASSVDSLQETQYF. The chain employs TRBV9 and TRBJ2-5, with D uncertain. This CDR3 is built from 14 residues. With 0 bases removed from V and 1 base from J, the gap between germline ends came to 7 bases. Germline CDR1 reads SGDLS; CDR2 reads YYNGEE.

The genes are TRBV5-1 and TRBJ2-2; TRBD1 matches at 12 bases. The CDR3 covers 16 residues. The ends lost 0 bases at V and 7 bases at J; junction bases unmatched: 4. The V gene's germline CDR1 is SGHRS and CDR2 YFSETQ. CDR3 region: CASSLAGQGAIGELFF. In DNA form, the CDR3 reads TGCGCCAGCAGCTTGGCGGGACAGGGGGCAATCGGGGAGCTGTTTTTT.

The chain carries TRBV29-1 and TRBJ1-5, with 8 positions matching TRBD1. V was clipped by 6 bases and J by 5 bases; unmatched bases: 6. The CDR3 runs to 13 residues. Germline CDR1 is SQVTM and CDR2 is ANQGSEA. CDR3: CSVMDREDQPQHF. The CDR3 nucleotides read TGCAGCGTCATGGACAGGGAGGATCAGCCCCAGCATTTT.

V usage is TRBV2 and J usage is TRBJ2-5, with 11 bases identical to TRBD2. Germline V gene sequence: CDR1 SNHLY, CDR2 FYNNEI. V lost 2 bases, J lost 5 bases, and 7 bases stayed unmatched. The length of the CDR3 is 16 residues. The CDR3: CASSERVAGGLETQYF. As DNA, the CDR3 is TGTGCCAGCAGTGAAAGGGTAGCGGGAGGGTTGGAGACCCAGTACTTC.

CDR3 loop: CASSPGLTYEQYF. For the CDR3, the DNA is TGTGCCAGCAGCCCGGGACTGACCTACGAGCAGTACTTC. This chain uses TRBV5-4 with TRBJ2-7, with D possibly being TRBD2 (6 bases). Trimming stripped 4 bases from V and 2 bases from J, with 10 bases between. There are 13 residues in the CDR3. CDR1 and CDR2 (germline): SGHNT, YYREEE (reference sequence).

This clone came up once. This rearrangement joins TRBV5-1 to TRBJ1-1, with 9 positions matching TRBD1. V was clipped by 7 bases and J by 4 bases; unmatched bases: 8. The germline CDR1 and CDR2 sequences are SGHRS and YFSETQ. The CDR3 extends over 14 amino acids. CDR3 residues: CASRTQTGGTEAFF. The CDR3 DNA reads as TGCGCCAGCCGCACGCAGACAGGGGGCACTGAAGCTTTCTTT.

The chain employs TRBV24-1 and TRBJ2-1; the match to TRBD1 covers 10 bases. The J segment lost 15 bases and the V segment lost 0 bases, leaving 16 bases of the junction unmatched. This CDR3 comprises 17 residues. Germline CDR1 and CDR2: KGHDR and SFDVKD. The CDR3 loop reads CATSDLLGQGRVEGSFF. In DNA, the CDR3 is TGTGCCACCAGTGATTTGTTGGGACAGGGGAGGGTGGAGGGGTCGTTCTTC.

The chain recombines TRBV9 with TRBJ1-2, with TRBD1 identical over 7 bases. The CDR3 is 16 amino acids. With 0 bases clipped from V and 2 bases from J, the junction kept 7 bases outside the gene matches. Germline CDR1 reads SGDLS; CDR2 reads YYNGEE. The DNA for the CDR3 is TGTGCCAGCAGCGTAGCTCAACAGGGGCTAAACTATGGCTACACCTTC. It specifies CASSVAQQGLNYGYTF.

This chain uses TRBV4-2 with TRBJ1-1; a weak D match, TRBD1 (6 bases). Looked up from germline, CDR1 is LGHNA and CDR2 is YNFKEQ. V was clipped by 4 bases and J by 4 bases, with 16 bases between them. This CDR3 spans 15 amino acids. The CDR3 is CASSRDPTGTTEAFF. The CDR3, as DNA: TGTGCCAGCAGCCGAGACCCCACAGGGACCACTGAAGCTTTCTTT.

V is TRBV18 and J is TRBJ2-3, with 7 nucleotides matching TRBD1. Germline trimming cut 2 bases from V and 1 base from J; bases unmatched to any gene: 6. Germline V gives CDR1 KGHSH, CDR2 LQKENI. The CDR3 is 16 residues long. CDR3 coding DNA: TGTGCCAGCTCACCAGCACAGGGGTATGGCACAGATACGCAGTATTTT. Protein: CASSPAQGYGTDTQYF.

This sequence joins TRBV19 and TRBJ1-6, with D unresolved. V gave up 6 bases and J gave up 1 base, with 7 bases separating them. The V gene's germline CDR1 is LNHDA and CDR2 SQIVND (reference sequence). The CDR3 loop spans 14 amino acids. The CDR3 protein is CASRQRSYNSPLHF. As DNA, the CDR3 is TGTGCCAGTAGACAGCGGTCCTATAATTCACCCCTCCACTTT.

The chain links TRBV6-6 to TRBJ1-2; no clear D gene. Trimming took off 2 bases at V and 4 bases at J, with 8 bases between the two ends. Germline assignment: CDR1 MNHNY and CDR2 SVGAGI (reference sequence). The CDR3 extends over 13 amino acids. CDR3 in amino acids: CASSYREGYGYTF. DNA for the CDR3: TGTGCCAGCAGTTACAGGGAGGGCTATGGCTACACCTTC.

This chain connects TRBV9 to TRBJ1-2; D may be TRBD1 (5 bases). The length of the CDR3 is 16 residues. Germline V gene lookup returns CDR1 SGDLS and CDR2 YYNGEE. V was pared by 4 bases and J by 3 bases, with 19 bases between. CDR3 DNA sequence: TGTGCCAGCAGCCTGCCCTCCCAGGGTTTGTACTATGGCTACACCTTC. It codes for CASSLPSQGLYYGYTF.

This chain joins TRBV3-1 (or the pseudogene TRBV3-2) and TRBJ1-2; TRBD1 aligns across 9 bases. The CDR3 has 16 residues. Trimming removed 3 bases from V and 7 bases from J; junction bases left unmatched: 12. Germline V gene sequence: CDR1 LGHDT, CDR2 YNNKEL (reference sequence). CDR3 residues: CASSQRTPGQGAGYTF. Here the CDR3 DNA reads TGTGCCAGCAGCCAGCGTACGCCGGGACAGGGCGCTGGCTACACCTTC.

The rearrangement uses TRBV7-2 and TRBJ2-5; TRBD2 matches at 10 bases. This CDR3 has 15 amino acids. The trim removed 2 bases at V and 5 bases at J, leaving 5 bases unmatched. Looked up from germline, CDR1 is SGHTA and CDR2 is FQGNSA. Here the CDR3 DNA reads TGTGCCAGCAGCTTACTAGCGGGAGAGTGGGAGACCCAGTACTTC. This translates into CASSLLAGEWETQYF.